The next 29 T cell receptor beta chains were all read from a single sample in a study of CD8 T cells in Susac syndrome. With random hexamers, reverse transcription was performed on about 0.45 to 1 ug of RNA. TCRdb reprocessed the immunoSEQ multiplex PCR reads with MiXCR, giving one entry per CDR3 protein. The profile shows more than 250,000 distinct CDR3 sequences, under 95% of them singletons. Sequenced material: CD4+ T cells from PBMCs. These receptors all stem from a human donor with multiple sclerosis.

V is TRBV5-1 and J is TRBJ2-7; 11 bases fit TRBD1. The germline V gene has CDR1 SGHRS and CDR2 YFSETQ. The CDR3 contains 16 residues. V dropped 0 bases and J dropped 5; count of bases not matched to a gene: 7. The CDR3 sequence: CASSLDEWDRGNEQYF. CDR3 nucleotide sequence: TGCGCCAGCAGCTTGGACGAGTGGGACAGGGGGAACGAGCAGTACTTC.

CDR3: CASSGKTPSTDTQYF. The CDR3 nucleotides read TGTGCCAGCAGTGGTAAGACCCCGAGCACAGATACGCAGTATTTT. The chain employs TRBV2 and TRBJ2-3, with D unresolved. Trimming cost V 4 bases and J 0 bases, with 11 bases left between them. Germline loops: CDR1 SNHLY, CDR2 FYNNEI. This CDR3 is 15 amino acids long.

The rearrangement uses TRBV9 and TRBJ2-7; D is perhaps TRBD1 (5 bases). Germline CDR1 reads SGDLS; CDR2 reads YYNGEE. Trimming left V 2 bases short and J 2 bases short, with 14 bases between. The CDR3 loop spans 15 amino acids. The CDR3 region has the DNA TGTGCCAGCAGCGTTGGGCAGGGCACGACCTACGAGCAGTACTTC. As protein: CASSVGQGTTYEQYF.

The chain's CDR3 is CASSLPSGRGTDTQYF. As DNA, the CDR3 is TGTGCCAGCAGTTTACCTAGCGGAAGAGGCACAGATACGCAGTATTTT. The chain carries TRBV12-3 or TRBV12-4 and TRBJ2-3; 7 bases fit TRBD2. After removal of 2 bases from V and 1 base from J, the junction contained 6 bases not matched to a gene. There are 16 residues in the CDR3.

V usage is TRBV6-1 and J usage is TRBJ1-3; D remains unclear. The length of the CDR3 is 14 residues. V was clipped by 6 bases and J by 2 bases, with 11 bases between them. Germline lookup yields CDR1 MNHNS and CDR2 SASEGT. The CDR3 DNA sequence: TGTGCCAGCAGGTCGACGAGGACTGGAAACACCATATATTTT. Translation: CASRSTRTGNTIYF.

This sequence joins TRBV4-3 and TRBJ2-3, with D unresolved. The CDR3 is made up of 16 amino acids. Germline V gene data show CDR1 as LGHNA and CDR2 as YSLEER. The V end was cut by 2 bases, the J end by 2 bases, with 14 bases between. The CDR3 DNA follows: TGCGCCAGCAGCCAAACAGCGAGGATAACCACAGATACGCAGTATTTT. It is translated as CASSQTARITTDTQYF.

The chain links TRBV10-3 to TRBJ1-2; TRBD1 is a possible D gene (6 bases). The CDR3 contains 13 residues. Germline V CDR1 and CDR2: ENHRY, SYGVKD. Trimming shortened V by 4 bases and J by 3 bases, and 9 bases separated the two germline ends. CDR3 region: CAISARGDYGYTF. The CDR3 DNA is TGTGCCATCAGTGCGAGGGGGGACTATGGCTACACCTTC.

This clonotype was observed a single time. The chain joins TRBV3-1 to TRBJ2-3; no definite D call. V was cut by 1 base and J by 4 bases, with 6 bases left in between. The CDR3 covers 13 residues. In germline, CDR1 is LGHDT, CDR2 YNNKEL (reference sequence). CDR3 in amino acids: CASSQGFADTQYF. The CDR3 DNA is TGTGCCAGCAGCCAAGGGTTTGCAGATACGCAGTATTTT.

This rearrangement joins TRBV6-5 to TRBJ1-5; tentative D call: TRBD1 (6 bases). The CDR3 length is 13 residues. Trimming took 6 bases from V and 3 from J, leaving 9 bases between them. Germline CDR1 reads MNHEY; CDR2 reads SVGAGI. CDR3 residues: CASSRTVNQPQHF. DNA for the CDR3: TGTGCCAGCAGCCGGACAGTCAATCAGCCCCAGCATTTT.

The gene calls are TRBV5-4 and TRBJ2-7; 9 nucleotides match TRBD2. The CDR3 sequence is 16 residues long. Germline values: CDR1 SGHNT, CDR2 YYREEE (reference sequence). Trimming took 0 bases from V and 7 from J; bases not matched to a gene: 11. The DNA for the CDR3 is TGTGCCAGCAGCTTGGCTAGCGGGGTCCCTTCTGGGGAGCAGTACTTC. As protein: CASSLASGVPSGEQYF.

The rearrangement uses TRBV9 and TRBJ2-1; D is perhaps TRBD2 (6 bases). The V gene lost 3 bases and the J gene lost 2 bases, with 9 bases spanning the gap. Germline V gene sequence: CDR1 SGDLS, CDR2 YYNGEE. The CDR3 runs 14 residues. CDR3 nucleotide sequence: TGTGCCAGCAGCGCTAGCGCTGCCTACAATGAGCAGTTCTTC. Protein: CASSASAAYNEQFF.

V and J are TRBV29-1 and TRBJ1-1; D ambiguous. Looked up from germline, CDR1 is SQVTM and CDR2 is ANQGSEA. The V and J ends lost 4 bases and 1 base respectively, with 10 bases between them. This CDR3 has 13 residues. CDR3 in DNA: TGCAGCGTTGCTTGGGGTTCGAACACTGAAGCTTTCTTT. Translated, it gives CSVAWGSNTEAFF. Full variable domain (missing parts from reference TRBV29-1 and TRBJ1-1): SAVISQKPSRDICQRGTSLTIQCQVDSQVTMMFWYRQQPGQSLTLIATANQGSEATYESGFVIDKFPISRPNLTFSTLTVSNMSPEDSSIYLCSVAWGSNTEAFFGQGTRLTVV.

The CDR3, as DNA: TGTGCCAGCAGCCATAGCGAGAGGTACTACGAGCAGTACTTC. Residues: CASSHSERYYEQYF. J is TRBJ2-7 and V is TRBV7-8; D possibly corresponds to TRBD2 (5 bases). V dropped 5 bases and J dropped 3 bases, with 14 bases sitting between them. Germline V lookup: CDR1 SGHVS, CDR2 FQNEAQ. The CDR3 totals 14 residues.

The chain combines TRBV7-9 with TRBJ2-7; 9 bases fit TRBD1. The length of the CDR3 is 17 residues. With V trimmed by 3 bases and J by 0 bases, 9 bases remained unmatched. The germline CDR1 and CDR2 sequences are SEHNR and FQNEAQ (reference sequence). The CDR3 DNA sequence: TGTGCCAGCAGCTTTAGGACAGGGGATTTTATCTCCTACGAGCAGTACTTC. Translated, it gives CASSFRTGDFISYEQYF.

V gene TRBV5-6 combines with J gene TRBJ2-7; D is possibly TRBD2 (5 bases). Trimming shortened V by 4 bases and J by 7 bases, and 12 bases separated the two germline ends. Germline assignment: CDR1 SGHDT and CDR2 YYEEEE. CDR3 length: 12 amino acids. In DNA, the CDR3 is TGTGCCAGCAGCACCGACACGGGGGAGCAGTACTTC. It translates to CASSTDTGEQYF.

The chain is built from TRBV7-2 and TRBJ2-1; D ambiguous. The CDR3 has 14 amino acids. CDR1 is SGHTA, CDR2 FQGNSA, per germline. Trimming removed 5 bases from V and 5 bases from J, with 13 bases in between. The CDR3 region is CASSLRGRDNEQFF. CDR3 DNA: TGTGCCAGCAGCCTGCGAGGACGGGACAATGAGCAGTTCTTC.

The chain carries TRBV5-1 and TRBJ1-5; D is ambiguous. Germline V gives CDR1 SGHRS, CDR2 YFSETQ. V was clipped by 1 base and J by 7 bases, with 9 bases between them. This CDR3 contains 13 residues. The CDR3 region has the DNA TGCGCCAGCAGCTTGTGGGAAGGGCAGCCCCAGCATTTT. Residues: CASSLWEGQPQHF.

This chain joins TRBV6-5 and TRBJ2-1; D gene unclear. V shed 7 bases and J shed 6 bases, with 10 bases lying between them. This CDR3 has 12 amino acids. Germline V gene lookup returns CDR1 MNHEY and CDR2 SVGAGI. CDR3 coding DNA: TGTGCCAGCACCCGAAATGGCAATGAGCAGTTCTTC. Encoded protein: CASTRNGNEQFF.

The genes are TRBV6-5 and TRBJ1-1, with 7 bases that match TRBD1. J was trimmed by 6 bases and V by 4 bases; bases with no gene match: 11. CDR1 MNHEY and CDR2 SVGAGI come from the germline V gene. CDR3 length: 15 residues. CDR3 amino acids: CASSSIGGLRAEAFF. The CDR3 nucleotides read TGTGCCAGCAGTTCTATAGGGGGCCTGAGGGCTGAAGCTTTCTTT.

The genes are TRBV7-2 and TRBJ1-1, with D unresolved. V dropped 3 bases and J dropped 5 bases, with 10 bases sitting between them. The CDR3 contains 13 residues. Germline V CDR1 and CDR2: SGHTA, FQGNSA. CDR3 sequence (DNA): TGTGCCAGCAGCTTCGGGAGGAGGACTGAAGCTTTCTTT. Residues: CASSFGRRTEAFF.

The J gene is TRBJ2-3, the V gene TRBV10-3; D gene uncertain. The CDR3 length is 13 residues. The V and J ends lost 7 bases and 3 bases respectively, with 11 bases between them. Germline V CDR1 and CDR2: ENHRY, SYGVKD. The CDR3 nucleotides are TGTGCCATCACCCCTAGGTTGACAGATACGCAGTATTTT. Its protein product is CAITPRLTDTQYF.

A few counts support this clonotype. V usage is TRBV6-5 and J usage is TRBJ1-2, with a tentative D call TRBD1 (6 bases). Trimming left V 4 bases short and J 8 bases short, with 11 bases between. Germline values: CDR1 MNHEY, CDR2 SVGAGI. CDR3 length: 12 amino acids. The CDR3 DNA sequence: TGTGCCAGCAGTTCAGGGGTAGGCGGCTACACCTTC. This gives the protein CASSSGVGGYTF.

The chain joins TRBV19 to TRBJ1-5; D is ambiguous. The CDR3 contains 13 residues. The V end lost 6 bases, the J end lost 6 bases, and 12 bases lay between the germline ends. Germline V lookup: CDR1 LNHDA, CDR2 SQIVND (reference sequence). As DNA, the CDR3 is TGTGCCAGTAGCGGGGATCGGTCTCAGCCCCAGCATTTT. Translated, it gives CASSGDRSQPQHF.

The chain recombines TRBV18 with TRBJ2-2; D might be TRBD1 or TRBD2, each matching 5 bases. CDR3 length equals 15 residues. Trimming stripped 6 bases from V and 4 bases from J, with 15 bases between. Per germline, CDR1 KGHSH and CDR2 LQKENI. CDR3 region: CASSLGPSVTGELFF. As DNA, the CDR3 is TGTGCCAGCTCCCTGGGACCTTCAGTCACCGGGGAGCTGTTTTTT.

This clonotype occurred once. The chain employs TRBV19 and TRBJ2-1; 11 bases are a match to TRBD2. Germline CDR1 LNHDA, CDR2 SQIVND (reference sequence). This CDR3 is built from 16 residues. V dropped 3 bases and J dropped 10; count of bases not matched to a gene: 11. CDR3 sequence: CASSIGSSGGRGEQFF. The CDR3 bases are TGTGCCAGTAGTATTGGGTCTAGCGGGGGGCGGGGGGAGCAGTTCTTC. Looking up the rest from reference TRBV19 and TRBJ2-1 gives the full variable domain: DGGITQSPKYLFRKEGQNVTLSCEQNLNHDAMYWYRQDPGQGLRLIYYSQIVNDFQKGDIAEGYSVSREKKESFPLTVTSAQKNPTAFYLCASSIGSSGGRGEQFFGPGTRLTVL.

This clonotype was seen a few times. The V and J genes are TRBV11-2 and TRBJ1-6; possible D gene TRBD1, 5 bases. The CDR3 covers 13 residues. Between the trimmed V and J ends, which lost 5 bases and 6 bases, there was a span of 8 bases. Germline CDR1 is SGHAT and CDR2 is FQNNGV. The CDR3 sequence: CASSRDGNSPLHF. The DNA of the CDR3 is TGTGCCAGCAGCCGGGACGGTAATTCACCCCTCCACTTT.

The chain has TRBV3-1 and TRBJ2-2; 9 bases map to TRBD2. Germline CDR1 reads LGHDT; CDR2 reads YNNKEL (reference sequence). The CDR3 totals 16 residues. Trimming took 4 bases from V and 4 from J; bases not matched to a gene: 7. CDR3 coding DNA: TGTGCCAGCAGCCGTTCGATAGCGGGAGCCACCGGGGAGCTGTTTTTT. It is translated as CASSRSIAGATGELFF.

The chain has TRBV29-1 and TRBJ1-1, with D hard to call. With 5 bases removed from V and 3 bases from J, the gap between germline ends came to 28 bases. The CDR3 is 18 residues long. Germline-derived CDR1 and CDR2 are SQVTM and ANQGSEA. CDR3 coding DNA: TGCAGCGTTAAATCCACTCGGAAGAGGTGGGCATCGGACACTGAAGCTTTCTTT. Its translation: CSVKSTRKRWASDTEAFF.

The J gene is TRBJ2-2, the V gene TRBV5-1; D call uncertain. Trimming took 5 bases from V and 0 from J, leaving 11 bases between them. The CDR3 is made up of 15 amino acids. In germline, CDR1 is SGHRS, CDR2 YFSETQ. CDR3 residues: CASRVRAANTGELFF. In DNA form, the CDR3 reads TGCGCCAGCAGGGTACGCGCCGCGAACACCGGGGAGCTGTTTTTT.